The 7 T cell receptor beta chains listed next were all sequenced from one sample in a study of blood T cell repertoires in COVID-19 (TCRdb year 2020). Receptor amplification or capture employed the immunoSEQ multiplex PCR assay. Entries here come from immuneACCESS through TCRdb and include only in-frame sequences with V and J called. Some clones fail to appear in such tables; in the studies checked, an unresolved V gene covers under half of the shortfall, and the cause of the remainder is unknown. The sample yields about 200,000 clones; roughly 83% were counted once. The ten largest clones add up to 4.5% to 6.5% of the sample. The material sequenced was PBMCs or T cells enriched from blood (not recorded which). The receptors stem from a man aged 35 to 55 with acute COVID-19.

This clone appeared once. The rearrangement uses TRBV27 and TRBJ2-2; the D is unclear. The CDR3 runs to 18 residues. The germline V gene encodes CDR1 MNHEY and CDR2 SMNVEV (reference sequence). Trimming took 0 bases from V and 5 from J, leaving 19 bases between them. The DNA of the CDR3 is TGTGCCAGCAGTTTATCGCCAGGTCTGGAAGTACGGACCGGGGAGCTGTTTTTT. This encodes CASSLSPGLEVRTGELFF.

This CDR3 is CASRKTTPGGGNTIYF. CDR3 coding DNA: TGCGCCAGCCGAAAGACAACCCCCGGAGGAGGAAACACCATATATTTT. The V call is TRBV23-1, the J call TRBJ1-3, with D unresolved. TRBV23-1 is given ORF status, its function remaining uncertain. With 8 bases removed from V and 4 bases from J, the gap between germline ends came to 21 bases. The CDR3 has 16 residues.

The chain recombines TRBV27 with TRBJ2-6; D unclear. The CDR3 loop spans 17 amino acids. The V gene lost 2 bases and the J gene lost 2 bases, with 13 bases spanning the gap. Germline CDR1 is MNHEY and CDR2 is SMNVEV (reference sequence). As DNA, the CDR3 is TGTGCCAGCAGTTTAGCCAGTACCTTAACTGGGGCCAACGTCCTGACTTTC. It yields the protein CASSLASTLTGANVLTF.

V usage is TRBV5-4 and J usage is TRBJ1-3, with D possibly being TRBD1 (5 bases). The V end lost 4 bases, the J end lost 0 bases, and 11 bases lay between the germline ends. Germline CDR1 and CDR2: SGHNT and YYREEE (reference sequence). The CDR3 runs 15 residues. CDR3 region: CASSRAQDSGNTIYF. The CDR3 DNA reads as TGTGCCAGCAGCCGTGCACAGGACTCTGGAAACACCATATATTTT.

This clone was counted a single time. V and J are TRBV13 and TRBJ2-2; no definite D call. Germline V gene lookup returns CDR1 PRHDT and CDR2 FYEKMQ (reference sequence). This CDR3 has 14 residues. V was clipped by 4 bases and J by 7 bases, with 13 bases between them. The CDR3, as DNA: TGTGCCAGCAGCTCGCTCAGGAAGGTCGGGGAGCTGTTTTTT. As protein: CASSSLRKVGELFF.

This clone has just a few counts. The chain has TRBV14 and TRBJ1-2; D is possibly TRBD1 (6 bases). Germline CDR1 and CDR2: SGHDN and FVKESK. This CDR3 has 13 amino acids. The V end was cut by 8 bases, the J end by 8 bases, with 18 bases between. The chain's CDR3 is CASRGMAGDGYTF. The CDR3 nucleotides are TGTGCCAGCCGAGGGATGGCAGGGGACGGCTACACCTTC. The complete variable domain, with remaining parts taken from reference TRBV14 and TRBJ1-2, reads EAGVTQFPSHSVIEKGQTVTLRCDPISGHDNLYWYRRVMGKEIKFLLHFVKESKQDESGMPNNRFLAERTGGTYSTLKVQPAELEDSGVYFCASRGMAGDGYTFGSGTRLTVV.

CDR3 sequence reads: CASSFDSAGNTIYF. CDR3 sequence (DNA): TGTGCCAGCAGCTTTGACAGCGCTGGAAACACCATATATTTT. V and J are TRBV5-6 and TRBJ1-3; TRBD1 is a possible D gene (5 bases). This CDR3 region has 14 residues. Germline assignment: CDR1 SGHDT and CDR2 YYEEEE. Between the trimmed V and J ends, which lost 2 bases and 2 bases, there was a span of 8 bases. Supplemented by reference TRBV5-6 and TRBJ1-3, the full variable domain reads DAGVTQSPTHLIKTRGQQVTLRCSPKSGHDTVSWYQQALGQGPQFIFQYYEEEERQRGNFPDRFSGHQFPNYSSELNVNALLLGDSALYLCASSFDSAGNTIYFGEGSWLTVV.